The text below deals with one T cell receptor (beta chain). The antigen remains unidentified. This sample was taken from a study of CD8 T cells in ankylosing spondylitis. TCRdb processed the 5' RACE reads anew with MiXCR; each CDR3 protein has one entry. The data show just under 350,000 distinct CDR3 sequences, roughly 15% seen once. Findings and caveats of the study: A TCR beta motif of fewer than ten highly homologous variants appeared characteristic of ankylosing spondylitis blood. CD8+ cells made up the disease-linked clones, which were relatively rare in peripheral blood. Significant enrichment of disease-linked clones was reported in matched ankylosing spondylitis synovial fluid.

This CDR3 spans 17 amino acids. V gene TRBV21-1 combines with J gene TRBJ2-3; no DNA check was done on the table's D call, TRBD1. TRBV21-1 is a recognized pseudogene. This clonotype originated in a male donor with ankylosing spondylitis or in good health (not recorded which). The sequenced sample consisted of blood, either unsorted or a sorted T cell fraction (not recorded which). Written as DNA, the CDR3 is TGTGCCAGCAGCAAAGGATGGAGGGGCGCGACTCCAGATACGCAGTATTTT. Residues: CASSKGWRGATPDTQYF.